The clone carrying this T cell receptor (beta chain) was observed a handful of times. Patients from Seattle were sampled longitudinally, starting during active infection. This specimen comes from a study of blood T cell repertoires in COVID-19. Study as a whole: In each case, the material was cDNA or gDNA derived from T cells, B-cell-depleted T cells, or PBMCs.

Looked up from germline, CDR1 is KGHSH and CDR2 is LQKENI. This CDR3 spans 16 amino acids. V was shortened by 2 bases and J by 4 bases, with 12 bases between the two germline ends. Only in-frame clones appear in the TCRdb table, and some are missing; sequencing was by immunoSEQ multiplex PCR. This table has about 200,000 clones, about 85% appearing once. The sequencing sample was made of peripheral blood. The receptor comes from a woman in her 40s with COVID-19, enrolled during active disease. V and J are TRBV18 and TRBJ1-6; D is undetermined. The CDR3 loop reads CASSPMSRAYNSPLHF. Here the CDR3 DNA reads TGTGCCAGCTCACCAATGTCGCGGGCTTATAATTCACCCCTCCACTTT.